The 12 T cell receptor beta chains listed next were all sequenced from one sample in a study of beta chain features in type 1 diabetes. General study points: Shorter TCRB CDR3s, moderately but significantly so, were found in Type 1 diabetes patients in all four CD4+ subsets.

Their antigens are not known. Since all of the isolated RNA was reverse transcribed, expressed TCRB transcripts were what got sequenced. Generated by immunoSEQ multiplex PCR, the TCRdb table keeps only in-frame clones and is missing some. The table records about 170,000 clones, less than 10% of them present only once. The sample was central memory CD4+ T cells from blood. Receptor source: a man aged 18 to 29 with type 1 diabetes.

V and J are TRBV15 and TRBJ2-7, with 8 positions matching TRBD1. Germline V lookup: CDR1 LNHNV, CDR2 YYDKDF (reference sequence). The CDR3 runs to 16 residues. The J segment lost 3 bases and the V segment lost 1 base, leaving 8 bases of the junction unmatched. CDR3 amino acids: CATSRVGDRGVYEQYF. The CDR3 DNA sequence: TGTGCCACCAGCAGAGTAGGCGACAGGGGAGTCTACGAGCAGTACTTC.

This chain links TRBV6-5 with TRBJ1-1, with D perhaps TRBD1 (6 bases). Trimming cost V 2 bases and J 3 bases, with 16 bases left between them. CDR3 length equals 16 residues. Germline V gene data show CDR1 as MNHEY and CDR2 as SVGAGI. In DNA form, the CDR3 reads TGTGCCAGCAGTTACATTTCCAGGGGCCGGGACACTGAAGCTTTCTTT. Translation: CASSYISRGRDTEAFF.

This clone came up a few times. This rearrangement joins TRBV10-3 to TRBJ1-1; TRBD1 agrees at 10 bases. The CDR3 runs to 14 residues. Germline CDR1 and CDR2: ENHRY and SYGVKD. With V trimmed by 10 bases and J by 11 bases, 16 bases remained unmatched. DNA for the CDR3: TGTGCCACCCTCCAATCCGGGGACAGGGGCTATGCTTTCTTT. Protein sequence: CATLQSGDRGYAFF.

This rearrangement joins TRBV29-1 to TRBJ1-2; D uncertain. This CDR3 has 12 residues. V gave up 3 bases and J gave up 4 bases, with 9 bases separating them. The germline V gene encodes CDR1 SQVTM and CDR2 ANQGSEA. The chain's CDR3 is CSVDTAGYGYTF. The CDR3 DNA reads as TGCAGCGTTGATACAGCGGGCTATGGCTACACCTTC.

This clone was detected many times. This chain connects TRBV29-1 to TRBJ2-5, with TRBD2 identical over 10 bases. Germline CDR1 reads SQVTM; CDR2 reads ANQGSEA. CDR3 length equals 13 residues. V was pared by 7 bases and J by 5 bases, with 7 bases of the junction left unmatched. As DNA, the CDR3 is TGCAGCGGAGCTAGCGGGAGAGTTGAGACCCAGTACTTC. Residues: CSGASGRVETQYF.

This clone was recorded a few times. The chain links TRBV7-8 to TRBJ2-5; TRBD2 matches 16 bases. Per germline, CDR1 SGHVS and CDR2 FQNEAQ. The CDR3 extends over 18 amino acids. J lost 5 bases, V lost 3 bases, and 9 bases had no gene match. Here the CDR3 reads CASSFRGLAGGPAETQYF. The CDR3 DNA reads as TGTGCCAGCAGCTTTCGGGGACTAGCGGGGGGGCCAGCTGAGACCCAGTACTTC.

This clone appeared a few times. V gene TRBV29-1 combines with J gene TRBJ2-5; 11 bases align to TRBD2. CDR1 and CDR2 from the germline V gene are SQVTM and ANQGSEA. This CDR3 is 13 amino acids long. Losses at the gene ends were 7 bases for V and 11 bases for J; bases not matched to a gene: 12. The CDR3 here is CSGRLAGLGKQYF. The CDR3 DNA follows: TGCAGCGGCCGACTAGCGGGGCTGGGGAAGCAGTACTTC.

In nucleotides, the CDR3 is TGTGCCAGCAGTTCAAGATCTAGGGGCGAGCAGTACTTC. Amino acid sequence: CASSSRSRGEQYF. This rearrangement joins TRBV5-6 to TRBJ2-7; maybe TRBD1 (5 bases). The germline CDR1 and CDR2 sequences are SGHDT and YYEEEE. The V gene lost 5 bases and the J gene lost 6 bases, with 15 bases spanning the gap. The CDR3 is 13 amino acids.

V gene TRBV7-2 combines with J gene TRBJ2-6; possibly TRBD1 for D (6 bases). Germline V gene lookup returns CDR1 SGHTA and CDR2 FQGNSA. V gave up 3 bases and J gave up 0 bases, with 12 bases separating them. CDR3 length equals 17 residues. In DNA, the CDR3 is TGTGCCAGCAGCTTCAGGGGTATACGCTCTGGGGCCAACGTCCTGACTTTC. It yields the protein CASSFRGIRSGANVLTF.

The chain links TRBV7-2 to TRBJ1-1, with D maybe TRBD1 (5 bases). Between the trimmed V and J ends, which lost 5 bases and 0 bases, there was a span of 7 bases. CDR1 is SGHTA and CDR2 is FQGNSA in the germline V gene. The CDR3 sequence is 13 residues long. CDR3: CASSTQVNTEAFF. In nucleotides, the CDR3 is TGTGCCAGCAGCACACAGGTGAACACTGAAGCTTTCTTT. The full variable domain, in which reference TRBV7-2 and TRBJ1-1 provide the parts outside the CDR3, is GAGVSQSPSNKVTEKGKDVELRCDPISGHTALYWYRQSLGQGLEFLIYFQGNSAPDKSGLPSDRFSAERTGGSVSTLTIQRTQQEDSAVYLCASSTQVNTEAFFGQGTRLTVV.

This chain links TRBV6-5 with TRBJ2-7, with 9 bases that match TRBD1. The CDR3 totals 15 residues. Germline V lookup: CDR1 MNHEY, CDR2 SVGAGI. With V trimmed by 2 bases and J by 4 bases, 6 bases remained unmatched. CDR3 protein: CASSYGGTGIYEQYF. The CDR3 DNA is TGTGCCAGCAGTTACGGGGGGACAGGGATTTACGAGCAGTACTTC.

This chain connects TRBV18 to TRBJ1-6, with unresolved D. Germline assignment: CDR1 KGHSH and CDR2 LQKENI. V gave up 3 bases and J gave up 8 bases, with 11 bases separating them. This CDR3 has 14 amino acids. CDR3 nucleotide sequence: TGTGCCAGCTCACCCGCAACGACTGATTCACCCCTCCACTTT. The encoded protein is CASSPATTDSPLHF.